This T cell receptor (beta chain) was sequenced during a study of blood T cell repertoires in COVID-19 (dated by TCRdb to about 2020). Describing the broader study: Samples covering the acute and convalescent phases of COVID-19 were provided by collaborators in the United States, Italy and Spain. The prospective study material was composed of cDNA or gDNA derived from T cells, B-cell-depleted T cells, or PBMCs. The dataset comprised deeply sampled blood TCRbeta repertoires from subjects exposed to, actively infected with, or recovered from COVID-19. The repertoires were made available in a free public database intended to serve as a resource for research on the immune response to SARS-CoV-2. Samples came from the ongoing ImmuneRACE study (first 160 participants) plus 1,254 subjects from 6 global collaborators. Nearly every sample came with metadata listing a de-identified subject ID, COVID-19 status, age in years and sex. Where available, HLA class I and class II types were obtained from metadata supplied by the sample provider rather than from assay-based typing.

Worth noting for this clone: The clone's antigen remains unknown. No clone much larger than this one lies a single base away; base qualities are absent.

TCRbeta CDR3 regions were amplified from genomic DNA using the immunoSEQ Assay, a bias-controlled multiplex PCR. The authors' analysis ran thus. Within the assay, amplification of reference gene primers was used to estimate how many nucleated cells each sample contained. To quantify the absolute abundance of each unique TCRbeta CDR3 rearrangement, sequence reads were collapsed and filtered. Productive Simpson clonality was computed per sample as the square root of Simpson's diversity index over productive rearrangements. In its TCRdb copy, this immuneACCESS table keeps in-frame sequences only and misses some clones. Where compared with another copy, unresolved V genes explain less than half of these, and the others have no known cause. V and J calls and clone size follow that table, whereas D and trimming were derived from the DNA. Within this sample are 150,000 or so clones, with 70% to 80% of them counted one time only. The ten largest clonotypes hold roughly 9% of the sample.

Collaborating institutions collected whole blood in K2EDTA tubes following their own protocols. For TCRbeta analysis, collaborators shipped samples as frozen whole blood, isolated PBMCs, or DNA extracted from either of those sample types. Results the study describes overall, beyond this receptor: The quantity of clinical and demographic metadata differed by source and by participant and was supplied without curation.

The CDR3 spans 14 residues, from the cysteine through the phenylalanine. Only the CDR3 DNA stays, 42 bases, in frame from base 1. The trim is 4 bases for V and 0 bases for J, with a gap of 10 bases between the germline ends. The germline V gene encodes CDR1 SQVTM and CDR2 ANQGSEA. This chain is built from TRBV29-1 and TRBJ1-3; the D gene is not confidently resolved. The specimen sequenced was peripheral blood. The sequence came from a woman aged 45-65 years with active or convalescent COVID-19. The nucleotide sequence is given as TGCAGCGTTGTTGGCCTTTACTCTGGAAACACCATATATTTT. Its product reads: CSVVGLYSGNTIYF.